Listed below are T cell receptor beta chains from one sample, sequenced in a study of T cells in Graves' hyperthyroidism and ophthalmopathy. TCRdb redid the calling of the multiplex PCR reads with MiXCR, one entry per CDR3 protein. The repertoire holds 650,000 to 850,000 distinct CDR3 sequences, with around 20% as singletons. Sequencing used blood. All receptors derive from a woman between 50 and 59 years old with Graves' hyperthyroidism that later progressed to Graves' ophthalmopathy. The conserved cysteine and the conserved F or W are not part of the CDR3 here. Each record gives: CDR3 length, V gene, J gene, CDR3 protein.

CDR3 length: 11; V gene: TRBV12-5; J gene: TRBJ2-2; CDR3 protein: ASGLGYTGELF
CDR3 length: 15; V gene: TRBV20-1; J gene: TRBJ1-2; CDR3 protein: SAGSGTGVITNYGYT
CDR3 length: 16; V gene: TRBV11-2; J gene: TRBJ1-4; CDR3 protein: ASSRRNLMGRNGEKLF
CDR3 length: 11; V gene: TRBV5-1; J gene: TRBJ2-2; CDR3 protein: ASKEPNTGELF
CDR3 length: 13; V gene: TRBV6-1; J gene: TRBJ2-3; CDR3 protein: AGSDSTGGTDTQY
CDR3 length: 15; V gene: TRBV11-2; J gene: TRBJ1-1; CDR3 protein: ASSSLRTLPEHTEAF
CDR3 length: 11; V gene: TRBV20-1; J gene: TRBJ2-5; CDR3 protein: SARGGGLETQY
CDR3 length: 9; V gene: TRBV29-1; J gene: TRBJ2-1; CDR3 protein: SVDNYNEQF
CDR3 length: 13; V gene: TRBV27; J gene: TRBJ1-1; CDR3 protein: ASSLIWGAGTEAF
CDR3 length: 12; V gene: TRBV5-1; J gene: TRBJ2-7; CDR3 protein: ASSLAGDLNEQY
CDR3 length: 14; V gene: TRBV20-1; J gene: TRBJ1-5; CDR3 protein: SARDLTLYSNQPQH
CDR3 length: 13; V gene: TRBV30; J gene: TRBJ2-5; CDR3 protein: AWSPGGMAQETQY
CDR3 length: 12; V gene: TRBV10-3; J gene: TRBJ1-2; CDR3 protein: AIRDTGGVYGYT
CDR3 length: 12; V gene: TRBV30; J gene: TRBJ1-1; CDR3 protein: AWGGGFMNTEAF
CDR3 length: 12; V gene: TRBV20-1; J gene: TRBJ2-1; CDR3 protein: SAREGGRRNEQF
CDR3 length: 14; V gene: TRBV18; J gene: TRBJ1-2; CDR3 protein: ASSPSSAGDFDGYT
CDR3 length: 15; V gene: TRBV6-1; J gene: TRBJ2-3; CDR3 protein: ANSESSGTGGTDTQY
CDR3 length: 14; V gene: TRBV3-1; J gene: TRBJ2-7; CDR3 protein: ASSQGGSGGLREQY
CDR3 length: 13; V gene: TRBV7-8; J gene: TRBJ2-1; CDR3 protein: ASSGTGTGYNEQF
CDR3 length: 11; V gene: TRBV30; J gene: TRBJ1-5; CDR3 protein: AWSVRGYQPQH
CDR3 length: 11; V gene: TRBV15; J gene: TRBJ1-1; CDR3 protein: ATLAGIGTEAF
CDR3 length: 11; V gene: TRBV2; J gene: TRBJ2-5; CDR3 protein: ASSETGGETQY
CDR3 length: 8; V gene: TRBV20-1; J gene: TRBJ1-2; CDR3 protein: SASIYGYT
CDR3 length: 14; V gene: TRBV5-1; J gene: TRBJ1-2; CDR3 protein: ASSQDLGREHYGYT
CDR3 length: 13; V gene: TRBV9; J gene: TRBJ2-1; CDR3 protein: ASSVELRGGGEQF
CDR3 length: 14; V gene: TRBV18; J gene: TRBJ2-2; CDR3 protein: ASSPFSRVSTGELF
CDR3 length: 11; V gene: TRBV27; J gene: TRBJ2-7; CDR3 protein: ASSFQGTYEQY
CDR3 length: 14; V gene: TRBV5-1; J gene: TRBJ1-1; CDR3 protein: ASSLEFGQGNTEAF
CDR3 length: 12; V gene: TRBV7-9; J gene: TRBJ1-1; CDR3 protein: ASSNQGEGTEAF
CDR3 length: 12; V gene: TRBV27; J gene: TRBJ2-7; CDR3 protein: ASSYREGFYEQY
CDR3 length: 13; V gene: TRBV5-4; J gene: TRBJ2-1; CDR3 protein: ASSRVAQGGNEQF
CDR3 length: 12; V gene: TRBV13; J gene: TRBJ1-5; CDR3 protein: ASSPHYINQPQH
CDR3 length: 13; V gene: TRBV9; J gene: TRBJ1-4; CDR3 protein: ASSVGGRGNEKLF
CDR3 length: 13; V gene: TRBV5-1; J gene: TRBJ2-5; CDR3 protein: ASSRTATGGETQY
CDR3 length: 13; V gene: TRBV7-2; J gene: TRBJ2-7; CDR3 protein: ASSLVSGTDYEQY
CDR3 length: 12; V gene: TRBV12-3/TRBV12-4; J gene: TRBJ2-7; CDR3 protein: ASSWTSGPYEQY
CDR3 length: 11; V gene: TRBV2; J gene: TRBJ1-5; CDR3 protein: ASRSEGSQPQH
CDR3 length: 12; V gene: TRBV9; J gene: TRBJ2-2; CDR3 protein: ASGQGVDTGELF
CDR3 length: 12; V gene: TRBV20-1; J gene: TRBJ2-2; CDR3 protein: SAVRGRDTGELF
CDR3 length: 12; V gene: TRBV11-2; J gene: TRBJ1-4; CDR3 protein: ASSLVVTNEKLF
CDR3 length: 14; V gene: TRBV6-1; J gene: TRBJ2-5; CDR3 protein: ASSKPARGLQETQY
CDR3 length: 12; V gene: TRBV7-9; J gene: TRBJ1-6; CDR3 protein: ASSTTGDGSPLH
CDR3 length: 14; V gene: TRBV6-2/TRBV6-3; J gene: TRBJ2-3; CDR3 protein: ASSLFGSRASDTQY
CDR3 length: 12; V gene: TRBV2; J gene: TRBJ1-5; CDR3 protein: ASSYRDNNQPQH
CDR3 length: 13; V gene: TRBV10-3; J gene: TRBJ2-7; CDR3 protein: AISESDRGGYEQY
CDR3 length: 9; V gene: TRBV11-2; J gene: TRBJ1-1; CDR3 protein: ASGGGTEAF
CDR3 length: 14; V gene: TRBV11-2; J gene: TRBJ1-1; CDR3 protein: ASSPTVGGPSTEAF
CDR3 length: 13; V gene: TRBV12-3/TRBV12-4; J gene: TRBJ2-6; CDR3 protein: ASSFVDSGANVLT
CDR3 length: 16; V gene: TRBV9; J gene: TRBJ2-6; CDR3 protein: ASSVDSRKYSGANVLT
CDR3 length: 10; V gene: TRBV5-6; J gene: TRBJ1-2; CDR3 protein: ASSLLRTGYT
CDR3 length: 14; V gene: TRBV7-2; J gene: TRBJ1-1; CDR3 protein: ASSPPGQGLNTEAF
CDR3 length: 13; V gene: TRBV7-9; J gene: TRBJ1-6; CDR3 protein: ASSLVLGHSSPLH
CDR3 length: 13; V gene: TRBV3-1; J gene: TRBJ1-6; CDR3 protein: ASSPRAGAGSPLH
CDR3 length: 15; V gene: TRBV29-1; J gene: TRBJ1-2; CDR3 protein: SVTAGGAITENYGYT
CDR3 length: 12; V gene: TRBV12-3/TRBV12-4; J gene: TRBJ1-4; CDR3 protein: ASSTQGGNEKLF